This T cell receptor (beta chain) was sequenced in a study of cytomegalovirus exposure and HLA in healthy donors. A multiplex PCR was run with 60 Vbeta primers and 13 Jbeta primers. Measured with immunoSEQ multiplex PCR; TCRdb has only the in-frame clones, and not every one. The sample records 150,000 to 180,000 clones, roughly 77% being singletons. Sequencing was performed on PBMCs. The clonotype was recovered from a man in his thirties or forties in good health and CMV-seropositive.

The CDR3 sequence: CASSSRQYNSPLHF. The CDR3 nucleotides are TGTGCCAGTAGTTCGAGACAGTATAATTCACCCCTCCACTTT. The chain is built from TRBV19 and TRBJ1-6; tentative D call: TRBD1 (5 bases). Germline-derived CDR1 and CDR2 are LNHDA and SQIVND (reference sequence). Trimming pared 5 bases from V and 4 bases from J, leaving 9 bases between. This CDR3 has 14 residues.